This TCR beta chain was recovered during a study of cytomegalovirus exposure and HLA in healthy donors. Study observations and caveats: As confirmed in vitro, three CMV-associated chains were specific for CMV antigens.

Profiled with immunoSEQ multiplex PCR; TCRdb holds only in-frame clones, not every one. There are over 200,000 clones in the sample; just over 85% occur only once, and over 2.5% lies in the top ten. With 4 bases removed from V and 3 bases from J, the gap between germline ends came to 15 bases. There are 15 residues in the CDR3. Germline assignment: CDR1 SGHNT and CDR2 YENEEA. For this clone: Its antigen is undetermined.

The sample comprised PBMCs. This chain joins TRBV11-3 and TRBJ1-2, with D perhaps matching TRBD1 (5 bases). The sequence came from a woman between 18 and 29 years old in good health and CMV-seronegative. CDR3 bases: TGTGCCAGCAGCTCCTGGGGGGTCGTCGACTATGGCTACACCTTC. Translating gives CASSSWGVVDYGYTF.